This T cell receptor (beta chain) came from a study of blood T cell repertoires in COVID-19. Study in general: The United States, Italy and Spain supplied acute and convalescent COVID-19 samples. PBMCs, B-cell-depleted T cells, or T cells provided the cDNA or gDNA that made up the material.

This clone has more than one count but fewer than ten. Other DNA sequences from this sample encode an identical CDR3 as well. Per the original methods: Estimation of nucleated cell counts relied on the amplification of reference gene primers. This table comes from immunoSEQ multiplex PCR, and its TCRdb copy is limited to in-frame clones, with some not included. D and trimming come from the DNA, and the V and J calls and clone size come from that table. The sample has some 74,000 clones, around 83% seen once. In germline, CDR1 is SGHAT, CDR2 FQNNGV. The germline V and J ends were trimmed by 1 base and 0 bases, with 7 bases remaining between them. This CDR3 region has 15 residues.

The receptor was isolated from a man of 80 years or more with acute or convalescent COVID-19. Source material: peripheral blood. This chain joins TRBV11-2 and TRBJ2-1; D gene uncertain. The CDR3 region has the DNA TGTGCCAGCAGCTTAGCGGGTAGCTCCTACAATGAGCAGTTCTTC. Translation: CASSLAGSSYNEQFF.